This passage covers 20 T cell receptor beta chains from one sample sequenced in a study of shared clonotypes between healthy human individuals. TCRdb keeps only in-frame clones here, not all; method: immunoSEQ multiplex PCR. The sample has about 2.4 million clones, 80% to 95% seen once. Sequencing was performed on naive CD4+ T cells from PBMCs. This sample's subset: CD45RA+ positively selected. The source of these receptors is a man between 18 and 29 years old in good health. Some clones in this sample may be carry-over from other donors' samples.

The chain links TRBV28 to TRBJ2-7; 9 bases are shared with TRBD1. The trim removed 1 base at V and 6 bases at J, leaving 4 bases unmatched. Germline values: CDR1 MDHEN, CDR2 SYDVKM. The CDR3 is made up of 14 amino acids. CDR3 nucleotide sequence: TGTGCCAGCAGTTTATCGACAGGGGGTGGCGAGCAGTACTTC. Residues: CASSLSTGGGEQYF.

In regard to this clone: Additional DNA sequences in this sample encode the identical CDR3. The chain combines TRBV28 with TRBJ2-7; maybe TRBD1 (5 bases). Germline loops: CDR1 MDHEN, CDR2 SYDVKM. Trimming left V 3 bases short and J 2 bases short, with 8 bases between. The CDR3 runs to 13 residues. For the CDR3, the DNA is TGTGCCAGCAGTTTGACAGCCACCTACGAGCAGTACTTC. Translation gives CASSLTATYEQYF.

For this clone: This specimen includes other DNA sequences encoding the same CDR3. The chain has TRBV4-1 and TRBJ2-5, with D unclear. The CDR3 consists of 13 residues. V gave up 1 base and J gave up 4 bases, with 7 bases separating them. CDR1 and CDR2 (germline): MGHRA, YSYEKL. CDR3 sequence reads: CASSQVVRETQYF. DNA of the CDR3: TGCGCCAGCAGCCAAGTAGTCCGAGAGACCCAGTACTTC.

The rearrangement links TRBV28 to TRBJ2-5; a possible D gene is TRBD1 (6 bases). Germline CDR1 is MDHEN and CDR2 is SYDVKM. This CDR3 is 18 amino acids long. Deletions cut 5 bases from V and 1 base from J, with 23 bases between. The CDR3 here is CASSGFRQSLRGQETQYF. The CDR3 coding sequence is TGTGCCAGCAGTGGGTTTAGACAGAGCCTCAGGGGCCAAGAGACCCAGTACTTC.

The CDR3 sequence is CASSPRADRASYEQYF. The CDR3, as DNA: TGTGCCAGCAGCCCCAGGGCGGACAGGGCTTCCTACGAGCAGTACTTC. The chain recombines TRBV11-2 with TRBJ2-7; 8 bases match TRBD1. CDR1 and CDR2 (germline): SGHAT, FQNNGV. The length of the CDR3 is 16 residues. With 5 bases clipped from V and 1 base from J, the junction kept 10 bases outside the gene matches.

The V call is TRBV28, the J call TRBJ1-2, with D possibly matching TRBD1 (6 bases). Germline V lookup: CDR1 MDHEN, CDR2 SYDVKM. Trimming took off 7 bases at V and 4 bases at J, with 19 bases between the two ends. The CDR3 spans 15 residues. The CDR3 nucleotides are TGTGCCAGCACCAATGGGGGGGCAGGGATCTATGGCTACACCTTC. It yields the protein CASTNGGAGIYGYTF.

The chain is built from TRBV28 and TRBJ1-4, with D perhaps matching TRBD1 (5 bases). This CDR3 region has 15 residues. CDR1 MDHEN and CDR2 SYDVKM come from the germline V gene. Deletions cut 6 bases from V and 6 bases from J, with 17 bases between. Here the CDR3 reads CASSLWRQGHEKLFF. The CDR3 DNA reads TGTGCCAGCAGCCTCTGGAGGCAGGGCCATGAAAAACTGTTTTTT.

The DNA for the CDR3 is TGTGCCAGCAGTCATGGGACATACCTCCGGGAGACCCAGTACTTC. It codes for CASSHGTYLRETQYF. The genes are TRBV27 and TRBJ2-5, with a possible D match to TRBD1 (6 bases). The CDR3 covers 15 residues. Germline CDR1 reads MNHEY; CDR2 reads SMNVEV (reference sequence). Trimming shortened V by 5 bases and J by 5 bases, and 18 bases separated the two germline ends.

This chain links TRBV4-2 with TRBJ2-7; D uncertain. The V end lost 0 bases, the J end lost 0 bases, and 6 bases lay between the germline ends. CDR3 length: 14 amino acids. The germline gives CDR1 LGHNA, CDR2 YNFKEQ. The CDR3 DNA reads as TGTGCCAGCAGCCAAGATTCCCACTCCTACGAGCAGTACTTC. Encoded protein: CASSQDSHSYEQYF.

The chain links TRBV7-9 to TRBJ2-2; no reliable D call. The CDR3 extends over 15 amino acids. CDR1 is SEHNR, CDR2 FQNEAQ, per germline (reference sequence). Trimming cost V 1 base and J 5 bases, with 11 bases left between them. Written as DNA, the CDR3 is TGTGCCAGCAGCTTAGACGGATGGGTGACCGGGGAGCTGTTTTTT. It yields the protein CASSLDGWVTGELFF.

The rearrangement uses TRBV28 and TRBJ2-7; 10 nucleotides agree with TRBD1. The CDR3 has 15 residues. Unmatched junction bases numbered 5, after V lost 2 bases and J lost 4 bases. Germline CDR1 reads MDHEN; CDR2 reads SYDVKM. The CDR3 region is CASSLGTGARYEQYF. The CDR3 region has the DNA TGTGCCAGCAGTTTAGGGACAGGGGCGAGATACGAGCAGTACTTC.

The chain employs TRBV28 and TRBJ1-2, with D possibly being TRBD1 (5 bases). V gave up 3 bases and J gave up 3 bases, with 11 bases separating them. The CDR3 runs 14 residues. The V gene's germline CDR1 is MDHEN and CDR2 SYDVKM. The CDR3 region is CASSFFGTYYGYTF. For the CDR3, the DNA is TGTGCCAGCAGTTTCTTCGGGACCTACTATGGCTACACCTTC.

This chain uses TRBV5-1 with TRBJ2-3, with D hard to call. CDR3 length equals 14 residues. Germline V CDR1 and CDR2: SGHRS, YFSETQ. Trimming stripped 0 bases from V and 1 base from J, with 6 bases between. CDR3 bases: TGCGCCAGCAGCTTGGCGGTTCGCACAGATACGCAGTATTTT. Translating it yields CASSLAVRTDTQYF.

The V gene is TRBV5-1, the J gene TRBJ2-1; TRBD2 matches at 7 bases. J lost 2 bases, V lost 1 base, and 6 bases had no gene match. The CDR3 spans 16 residues. Germline CDR1 reads SGHRS; CDR2 reads YFSETQ. CDR3 loop: CASSLMVAGTYNEQFF. The CDR3, as DNA: TGCGCCAGCAGCTTGATGGTAGCGGGCACCTACAATGAGCAGTTCTTC.

The V and J genes are TRBV21-1 and TRBJ2-1; the table's D gene call, TRBD2, was not cross checked with the DNA. TRBV21-1 is recorded as a pseudogene. The length of the CDR3 is 21 residues. The CDR3 coding sequence is TGTGCCAGCAGCTCTCGTCCCGGGACTAGTTTCTGCCCCCTGGGTCGCAATGAGCAGTTCTTC. Its translation: CASSSRPGTSFCPLGRNEQFF.

The chain combines TRBV6-5 with TRBJ2-5; 8 bases agree with TRBD2. Looked up from germline, CDR1 is MNHEY and CDR2 is SVGAGI. V gave up 5 bases and J gave up 2 bases; unmatched junction bases: 7. This CDR3 contains 15 residues. CDR3 sequence: CASSAQGLEQETQYF. DNA of the CDR3: TGTGCCAGCAGTGCCCAGGGACTAGAACAAGAGACCCAGTACTTC.

V gene TRBV13 combines with J gene TRBJ2-7, with TRBD1 identical over 10 bases. Trimming at V came to 0 bases and at J to 7 bases, leaving 6 bases not matched to a gene. Germline V gene data show CDR1 as PRHDT and CDR2 as FYEKMQ (reference sequence). This CDR3 is 15 amino acids long. The DNA of the CDR3 is TGTGCCAGCAGCTTAGGCGGGACAGGGGTCGGGGAGCAGTACTTC. Translating it yields CASSLGGTGVGEQYF.

V is TRBV29-1 and J is TRBJ2-7; 10 nucleotides line up with TRBD2. J was trimmed by 8 bases and V by 1 base; bases with no gene match: 2. This CDR3 has 12 amino acids. CDR1 and CDR2 from the germline V gene are SQVTM and ANQGSEA. The CDR3 DNA is TGCAGCGTTGAAGGGACTAGCGGAAAGCAGTACTTC. This translates into CSVEGTSGKQYF.

The chain is built from TRBV6-1 and TRBJ1-4; D remains unclear. The CDR3 consists of 13 residues. Germline V gene data show CDR1 as MNHNS and CDR2 as SASEGT. V gave up 5 bases and J gave up 4 bases, with 8 bases separating them. The CDR3 bases are TGTGCCAGCAGTTTGGTCCTTAATGAAAAACTGTTTTTT. Translating it yields CASSLVLNEKLFF.

V and J are TRBV11-2 and TRBJ1-4, with D perhaps TRBD1 (5 bases). The length of the CDR3 is 17 residues. V lost 1 base and J 4 bases, leaving 16 bases between the germline ends. Germline V gives CDR1 SGHAT, CDR2 FQNNGV. CDR3 amino acids: CASSLVAWGSINEKLFF. DNA for the CDR3: TGTGCCAGCAGCTTAGTCGCGTGGGGGTCTATTAATGAAAAACTGTTTTTT.